These 25 T cell receptor beta chains were all obtained from the same sample, sequenced in a study of T cell repertoires in cytomegalovirus infection. Each CDR3 protein gets one entry after TCRdb re-called the reads with MiXCR. Of under 850,000 distinct CDR3 sequences listed, roughly a third are singletons. Sequencing was performed on PBMCs. These receptors were collected from a human donor in good health (CMV status not recorded). Some clones in this sample may be carry-over from other donors' samples.

The chain combines TRBV28 with TRBJ1-5; 9 nucleotides line up with TRBD1. There are 15 residues in the CDR3. The V segment lost 6 bases and the J segment 7 bases; nucleotides outside the gene matches: 10. CDR1 is MDHEN, CDR2 SYDVKM, per germline. As DNA, the CDR3 is TGTGCCAGCAGCGCTCCGGGACAGGGTAGGCAGCCCCAGCATTTT. Translating it yields CASSAPGQGRQPQHF.

The chain is built from TRBV28 and TRBJ1-1, with D maybe TRBD1 (5 bases). CDR3 size: 12 residues. Trimming removed 6 bases from V and 4 bases from J, with 9 bases in between. Germline V CDR1 and CDR2: MDHEN, SYDVKM. CDR3 sequence reads: CASRETVTEAFF. The CDR3 DNA follows: TGTGCCAGCAGGGAGACAGTCACTGAAGCTTTCTTT.

DNA for the CDR3: TGTGCCAGCAGCCAAGCGGGGGACTACAATGAGCAGTTCTTC. It codes for CASSQAGDYNEQFF. This sequence joins TRBV14 and TRBJ2-1; perhaps TRBD2 as D (6 bases). The V end was cut by 1 base, the J end by 3 bases, with 7 bases between. This CDR3 comprises 14 residues. Germline V CDR1 and CDR2: SGHDN, FVKESK.

This clonotype was counted a few times. The CDR3 sequence is CASSQDSLPDYGYTF. The CDR3, as DNA: TGTGCCAGCAGCCAGGACAGCCTCCCTGACTATGGCTACACCTTC. The chain employs TRBV12-3 or TRBV12-4 and TRBJ1-2, with D maybe TRBD1 (6 bases). The CDR3 contains 15 residues. V lost 6 bases to trimming and J lost 3 bases, with 17 bases between them.

This sequence joins TRBV7-3 and TRBJ1-1, with D perhaps matching TRBD1 (6 bases). This CDR3 region has 16 residues. Trimming took off 6 bases at V and 4 bases at J, with 21 bases between the two ends. CDR1 and CDR2 from the germline V gene are SGHTA and FQGTGA. The DNA for the CDR3 is TGTGCCAGCAGTAGGGGGGTTGGTGGCGGCAGCACTGAAGCTTTCTTT. Translating it yields CASSRGVGGGSTEAFF.

J is TRBJ2-1 and V is TRBV7-9, with D possibly being TRBD1 (5 bases). Germline-derived CDR1 and CDR2 are SEHNR and FQNEAQ (reference sequence). V was clipped by 5 bases and J by 5 bases, with 16 bases between them. CDR3 size: 15 residues. Here the CDR3 reads CASSTVTEHHNEQFF. The CDR3 nucleotides read TGTGCCAGCAGCACCGTGACAGAACACCACAATGAGCAGTTCTTC.

In this sample, this clonotype turned up many times. The chain joins TRBV4-1 to TRBJ1-1; no clear D gene. The CDR3 is made up of 14 amino acids. V was shortened by 2 bases and J by 4 bases, with 11 bases between the two germline ends. Germline V CDR1 and CDR2: MGHRA, YSYEKL. CDR3 sequence reads: CASSQYAGITEAFF. As DNA, the CDR3 is TGCGCCAGCAGCCAATATGCGGGGATCACTGAAGCTTTCTTT.

V and J are TRBV6-5 and TRBJ2-1; D not certain. In germline, CDR1 is MNHEY, CDR2 SVGAGI. V lost 5 bases and J lost 5, with 7 bases in between. The CDR3 length is 12 residues. CDR3 loop: CASSKQDNEQFF. The CDR3 DNA sequence: TGTGCCAGCAGTAAACAAGACAATGAGCAGTTCTTC.

This clonotype was seen only a few times. The V gene is TRBV19, the J gene TRBJ1-2; tentative D call: TRBD1 (5 bases). Germline V gene data show CDR1 as LNHDA and CDR2 as SQIVND (reference sequence). The CDR3 runs to 13 residues. V was pared by 11 bases and J by 3 bases, with 16 bases between. The CDR3 DNA reads as TGTGCCTGTGCCGGGGGTGTTGACTATGGCTACACCTTC. Amino acids: CACAGGVDYGYTF.

This clonotype was seen only a few times. The V gene is TRBV11-2, the J gene TRBJ2-3, with D maybe TRBD2 (6 bases). The germline V gene has CDR1 SGHAT and CDR2 FQNNGV. The CDR3 has 16 amino acids. Trimming removed 0 bases at V and 2 bases at J, with 12 bases between. The CDR3 bases are TGTGCCAGCAGCTTAGATCTGGGCGGGGTCACAGATACGCAGTATTTT. It codes for CASSLDLGGVTDTQYF.

This clonotype was observed a few times. At one end, the junction sequence differs from germline, possibly due to a read error. The J gene is TRBJ1-2, the V gene TRBV28, with D possibly matching TRBD1 (6 bases). This CDR3 is built from 12 residues. CDR1 MDHEN and CDR2 SYDVKM come from the germline V gene. The CDR3 loop is CASNLNWGGDNF. The CDR3 DNA reads as TGTGCCAGCAACCTCAACTGGGGGGGCGACAACTTC.

A word on this clonotype: This may come from a read error, since a much larger clone is one base off. The V gene is TRBV7-2, the J gene TRBJ1-2; D gene unclear. Germline V gene sequence: CDR1 SGHTA, CDR2 FQGNSA. This CDR3 contains 14 residues. Trimming stripped 6 bases from V and 4 bases from J, with 15 bases between. The CDR3 nucleotides are TGTGCCAGCAGACCCCCCCTCGGGAGCTATGGCTACACCTTC. This codes for CASRPPLGSYGYTF. Full variable domain (outside the CDR3, taken from reference TRBV7-2 and TRBJ1-2): GAGVSQSPSNKVTEKGKDVELRCDPISGHTALYWYRQSLGQGLEFLIYFQGNSAPDKSGLPSDRFSAERTGGSVSTLTIQRTQQEDSAVYLCASRPPLGSYGYTFGSGTRLTVV.

V usage is TRBV20-1 and J usage is TRBJ1-4; 7 bases are a match to TRBD1. The V gene's germline CDR1 is DFQATT and CDR2 SNEGSKA (reference sequence). V trimming: 5 bases; J trimming: 5 bases; junction bases outside the gene matches: 5. This CDR3 region has 13 residues. CDR3 in DNA: TGCAGTGCTGCAGGGGGGGTAAATGAAAAACTGTTTTTT. It is translated as CSAAGGVNEKLFF.

This rearrangement joins TRBV25-1 to TRBJ1-4; D might be TRBD1 (6 bases). Germline assignment: CDR1 MGHDK and CDR2 SYGVNS. The CDR3 is 15 residues long. V lost 5 bases, J lost 0 bases, and 10 bases lay in between. The CDR3: CASSIRQATNEKLFF. CDR3 nucleotide sequence: TGTGCCAGCAGTATCCGACAGGCAACTAATGAAAAACTGTTTTTT.

The V gene is TRBV29-1, the J gene TRBJ2-1, with a tentative D call TRBD2 (5 bases). Germline lookup yields CDR1 SQVTM and CDR2 ANQGSEA. The CDR3 is 11 amino acids. The CDR3 region has the DNA TGCAGTGCCGAACTAGTCAATGAGCAGTTCTTC. Translated: CSAELVNEQFF.

This clonotype was counted ten times or more. V and J are TRBV7-9 and TRBJ2-3; 14 bases map to TRBD2. CDR1 and CDR2 from the germline V gene are SEHNR and FQNEAQ (reference sequence). Trimming took 5 bases from V and 2 from J; bases not matched to a gene: 18. CDR3 length equals 21 residues. The CDR3 loop is CASSRQSRLAGGRYLTDTQYF. For the CDR3, the DNA is TGTGCCAGCAGCAGACAGAGCAGACTAGCGGGAGGGAGGTACCTCACAGATACGCAGTATTTT.

This clonotype showed up just a few times. This CDR3 is CASGGNSYEQYF. The CDR3 DNA reads as TGTGCCAGCGGAGGCAACTCCTACGAGCAGTACTTC. This chain links TRBV7-9 with TRBJ2-7, with a weak D call TRBD2 (5 bases). V lost 8 bases to trimming and J lost 0 bases, with 8 bases between them. Germline V gene sequence: CDR1 SEHNR, CDR2 FQNEAQ (reference sequence). The CDR3 totals 12 residues.

The chain joins TRBV2 to TRBJ1-6; D gene unclear. Between the trimmed V and J ends, which lost 7 bases and 0 bases, there was a span of 10 bases. The CDR3 is made up of 15 amino acids. Germline V lookup: CDR1 SNHLY, CDR2 FYNNEI. For the CDR3, the DNA is TGTGCCAGCACCCGGACTAGCTCCTATAATTCACCCCTCCACTTT. Its protein product is CASTRTSSYNSPLHF.

V gene TRBV12-3 or TRBV12-4 combines with J gene TRBJ1-1; the D is unclear. The CDR3 spans 16 residues. The V and J ends lost 3 bases and 3 bases respectively, with 17 bases between them. The CDR3 nucleotides read TGTGCCAGCAGTTTGTTATTAGGGCAGGCAGACACTGAAGCTTTCTTT. Translation: CASSLLLGQADTEAFF.

The chain couples TRBV6-8 to TRBJ1-1, with 7 bases that match TRBD1. The CDR3 has 16 residues. Germline V CDR1 and CDR2: MNHGY, SAAAGT. J lost 10 bases, V lost 6 bases, and 20 bases had no gene match. CDR3: CASRPPTVDRAGGAFF. In DNA, the CDR3 is TGTGCCAGCAGACCGCCCACCGTTGACAGGGCTGGGGGAGCTTTCTTT.

The sample holds a few counts of this clonotype. A much larger clone lies one base from this, so it may be a read error. The chain recombines TRBV7-8 with TRBJ2-1; TRBD1 matches 11 bases. The CDR3 spans 15 residues. V shed 2 bases and J 7 bases; nucleotides not matched to a gene: 4. CDR1 is SGHVS, CDR2 FQNEAQ, per germline. The CDR3: CASSLRTGGLNEQFF. For the CDR3, the DNA is TGTGCCAGCAGCTTACGGACAGGGGGCCTAAATGAGCAGTTCTTC.

This chain links TRBV7-2 with TRBJ2-5; TRBD2 matches 11 bases. Trimming at V came to 2 bases and at J to 4 bases, leaving 9 bases not matched to a gene. Germline values: CDR1 SGHTA, CDR2 FQGNSA. This CDR3 spans 17 amino acids. The CDR3 here is CASSLKRSSGRRETQYF. The CDR3 DNA sequence: TGTGCCAGCAGCTTAAAACGGTCTAGCGGGAGGAGAGAGACCCAGTACTTC.

The chain joins TRBV6-8 to TRBJ2-5; TRBD2 matches 8 bases. The J segment lost 7 bases and the V segment lost 6 bases, leaving 13 bases of the junction unmatched. Germline loops: CDR1 MNHGY, CDR2 SAAAGT. The CDR3 runs 15 residues. As DNA, the CDR3 is TGTGCCAGCAGGGAGAGCGGGAGTTCGTTCGGGACCCAGTACTTC. It codes for CASRESGSSFGTQYF.

V gene TRBV19 combines with J gene TRBJ2-7, with D hard to call. This CDR3 spans 12 amino acids. CDR1 and CDR2 (germline): LNHDA, SQIVND (reference sequence). Trimming took 6 bases from V and 5 from J, leaving 11 bases between them. The CDR3 protein is CASRGEVHEQYF. In DNA, the CDR3 is TGTGCCAGTAGGGGTGAGGTCCACGAGCAGTACTTC. Full variable domain (outside the CDR3, taken from reference TRBV19 and TRBJ2-7): DGGITQSPKYLFRKEGQNVTLSCEQNLNHDAMYWYRQDPGQGLRLIYYSQIVNDFQKGDIAEGYSVSREKKESFPLTVTSAQKNPTAFYLCASRGEVHEQYFGPGTRLTVT.

This clonotype was seen only a few times. The chain recombines TRBV2 with TRBJ2-1; D is ambiguous. Trimming pared 2 bases from V and 5 bases from J, leaving 16 bases between. This CDR3 contains 16 residues. Germline V gives CDR1 SNHLY, CDR2 FYNNEI. CDR3 protein: CASSEYGVGYNNEQFF. The CDR3 DNA sequence: TGTGCCAGCAGTGAATATGGGGTGGGCTATAACAATGAGCAGTTCTTC. Supplemented by reference TRBV2 and TRBJ2-1, the full variable domain reads EPEVTQTPSHQVTQMGQEVILRCVPISNHLYFYWYRQILGQKVEFLVSFYNNEISEKSEIFDDQFSVERPDGSNFTLKIRSTKLEDSAMYFCASSEYGVGYNNEQFFGPGTRLTVL.